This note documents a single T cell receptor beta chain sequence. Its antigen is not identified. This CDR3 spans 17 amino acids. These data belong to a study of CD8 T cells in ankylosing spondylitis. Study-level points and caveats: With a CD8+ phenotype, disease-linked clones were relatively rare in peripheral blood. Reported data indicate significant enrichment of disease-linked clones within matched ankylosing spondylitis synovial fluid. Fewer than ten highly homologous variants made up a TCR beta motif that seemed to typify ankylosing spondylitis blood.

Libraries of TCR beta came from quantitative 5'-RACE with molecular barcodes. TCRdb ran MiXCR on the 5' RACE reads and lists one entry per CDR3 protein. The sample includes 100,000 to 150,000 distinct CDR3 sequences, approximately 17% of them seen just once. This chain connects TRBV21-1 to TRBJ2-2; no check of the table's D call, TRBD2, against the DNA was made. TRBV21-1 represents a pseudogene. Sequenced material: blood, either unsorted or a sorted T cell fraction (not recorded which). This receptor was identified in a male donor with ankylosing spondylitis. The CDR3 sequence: CASIPKGLAGLTGELFF. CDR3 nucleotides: TGTGCCAGCATCCCCAAGGGTCTAGCGGGGCTCACCGGGGAGCTGTTTTTT.